This TCR beta chain was sequenced for a study of blood T cell repertoires in COVID-19 (dated by TCRdb to 2018 to 2020). A note on the overall study: Collaborator samples came from the United States, Italy and Spain and covered acute and convalescent phases of COVID-19. The material from the prospective study consisted of cDNA or gDNA derived from T cells, B-cell-depleted T cells, or PBMCs. The dataset comprised deeply sampled blood TCRbeta repertoires from subjects exposed to, actively infected with, or recovered from COVID-19. The repertoires were made available in a free public database intended to serve as a resource for research on the immune response to SARS-CoV-2. The samples were drawn from the first 160 participants of the ongoing ImmuneRACE study and from 1,254 subjects provided by 6 global collaborators. The sample metadata nearly always contained a de-identified subject ID, COVID-19 status, age in years and sex. Where available, HLA class I and class II types were obtained from metadata supplied by the sample provider rather than from assay-based typing. Results the study describes overall, beyond this receptor: How much clinical and demographic metadata was included differed by source and by participant, and the metadata was provided uncurated.

One collaborating source in Seattle enrolled patients during active infection and followed them longitudinally through the course of disease. The collaborating institutions used their own protocols to collect whole blood in K2EDTA tubes. For TCRbeta analysis, collaborators shipped samples as frozen whole blood, isolated PBMCs, or DNA extracted from either of those sample types. The immunoSEQ Assay, a bias-controlled multiplex PCR, was used to amplify TCRbeta CDR3 regions from genomic DNA. The study's own analysis went as follows. The number of nucleated cells in each sample was estimated by amplification of reference gene primers within the assay. To quantify the absolute abundance of each unique TCRbeta CDR3 rearrangement, sequence reads were collapsed and filtered. For each sample, productive Simpson clonality was calculated as the square root of Simpson's diversity index across productive rearrangements. TCRdb provides this immuneACCESS table in a form limited to in-frame rearrangements. Some clones are lacking; in checked studies, under half of them reflect an unresolved V gene, and why the rest are absent is not known. The V and J calls and clone size are taken from that table; D and trimming were inferred from the DNA. The sample records about 190,000 clones, around 85% of which are singletons. The ten largest account for 6.5% to 7.5% of the sample.

Points on this clone: Its antigen is not yet known. Nothing much larger sits one base from this clone, and base qualities are not available.

V is pared back by 1 base and J by 4 bases, with 12 bases lying between the germline termini. CDR3 length: 15 amino acids, cysteine to phenylalanine. The entry retains the CDR3 DNA only, 45 bases that are in frame from base 1. In the germline V gene, CDR1 corresponds to SGHRS and CDR2 to YFSETQ. The sequencing sample was made of peripheral blood. This TCR was sampled from a man aged 80 or over with COVID-19, enrolled during active disease. The V gene is TRBV5-1 and the J gene is TRBJ1-3; 6 matching bases give a weak D call of TRBD1. This receptor has the CDR3 CASSLSSGEGNTIYF. The DNA sequence follows: TGCGCCAGCAGCTTGTCGTCAGGGGAGGGAAACACCATATATTTT.